A single T cell receptor beta chain is shown here with its context. Its antigen remains unidentified. No much larger clone exists at a distance of one base, and base qualities are not known. The donors belonged to the validation cohort of 120 subjects, which was separate from the 666-subject first cohort. Library preparation employed the immunoSEQ multiplex PCR assay. Under the source paper's analysis protocol: A statistical classification framework was built to diagnose cytomegalovirus status from the catalog of TCR beta chain sequences. As stored in TCRdb, this immuneACCESS dataset retains in-frame rearrangements with V and J assigned. A fraction of the clones does not appear; measured against another copy, unresolved V genes explain less than half of the discrepancy, and the remainder lacks a known reason. That table furnishes V, J and clone size, whereas the DNA furnished D and trimming. In all, the sample holds 150,000 to 200,000 clones, and roughly 89% of those were seen once. The ten largest account for 10% of the sample.

This entry belongs to a study of cytomegalovirus exposure and HLA in healthy donors (dated by TCRdb to about 2017). For the study in its entirety: According to a later analysis, the approximately 120 validation repertoires were produced on the same platform as the approximately 610 repertoires of the first cohort. The study aimed to test whether signatures of past pathogen exposure could be identified by cataloging public T cell receptors. A separate validation cohort of about 110 different subjects was used in addition to the 666-subject first cohort. The study combined high-throughput TCR immunosequencing, statistical association of individual TCRs with disease status, and machine learning to predict cytomegalovirus infection status. Here is what the overall study found, with its caveats: Cytomegalovirus status was reported to be diagnosed by the classifier with high specificity and sensitivity in both the original and validation cohorts. Most TCR sequences were observed very rarely across donors, whereas some public TCRs were present in many individuals. Three of the identified cytomegalovirus-associated TCR beta chains were confirmed in vitro to be specific for cytomegalovirus antigens. The authors suggested that the approach could potentially be generalized to other disease states and immunological phenotypes. The study listed approximately 150 TCR beta chains as associated with cytomegalovirus. Of the cluster scores, 90% to 95% were above 0 in a later analysis, which found that TCRs clustered in the first cohort also tended to co-occur in the roughly 130 validation repertoires. All 120 or so repertoires were used to score co-occurrence in the validation cohort in a later analysis, because that analysis had no HLA typing for the cohort.

The CDR3 measures 16 amino acids from cysteine to phenylalanine. Only the CDR3 DNA stays, 48 bases, in frame from base 1. Trimming at the junction amounts to 4 bases on V and 6 bases on J, and the germline ends lie 19 bases apart. CDR1 SGHDT and CDR2 YYEEEE are derived from the germline V gene. The receptor comes from a woman aged 18-29 years in good health and CMV-seropositive. This chain is built from TRBV5-6 and TRBJ2-2; possibly the D gene is TRBD2, per 6 matching bases. The source material was PBMCs. The sequenced DNA: TGTGCCAGCAGCGCGAAGCTATCTAGCGTCCCCGGGGAGCTGTTTTTT. The resulting protein is CASSAKLSSVPGELFF.